A single sample is the source of the 2 T cell receptor beta chains below, sequenced in a study of blood T cell repertoires in COVID-19. Only in-frame clones appear in the TCRdb table, and some are missing; sequencing was by immunoSEQ multiplex PCR. The top ten clones hold about 5.3% of a sample with more than 65,000 clones, 87% of them seen once. Sequences were obtained from peripheral blood. The receptors were sampled from a man between 60 and 75 years old with acute or convalescent COVID-19.

This chain joins TRBV6-5 and TRBJ2-7; 11 nucleotides line up with TRBD1. The CDR3 runs 14 residues. V dropped 7 bases and J dropped 6; count of bases not matched to a gene: 8. Germline loops: CDR1 MNHEY, CDR2 SVGAGI. The CDR3 DNA reads as TGTGCCAGCAAGTATGGACAGGGGGCCCTCGAGCAGTACTTC. It encodes CASKYGQGALEQYF.

The gene calls are TRBV14 and TRBJ2-3; 7 bases line up with TRBD1. The germline CDR1 and CDR2 sequences are SGHDN and FVKESK. This CDR3 is 13 amino acids long. V lost 7 bases and J lost 2; bases outside the gene matches: 3. CDR3 loop: CASTGQTTDTQYF. DNA of the CDR3: TGTGCCAGCACGGGACAGACCACAGATACGCAGTATTTT.